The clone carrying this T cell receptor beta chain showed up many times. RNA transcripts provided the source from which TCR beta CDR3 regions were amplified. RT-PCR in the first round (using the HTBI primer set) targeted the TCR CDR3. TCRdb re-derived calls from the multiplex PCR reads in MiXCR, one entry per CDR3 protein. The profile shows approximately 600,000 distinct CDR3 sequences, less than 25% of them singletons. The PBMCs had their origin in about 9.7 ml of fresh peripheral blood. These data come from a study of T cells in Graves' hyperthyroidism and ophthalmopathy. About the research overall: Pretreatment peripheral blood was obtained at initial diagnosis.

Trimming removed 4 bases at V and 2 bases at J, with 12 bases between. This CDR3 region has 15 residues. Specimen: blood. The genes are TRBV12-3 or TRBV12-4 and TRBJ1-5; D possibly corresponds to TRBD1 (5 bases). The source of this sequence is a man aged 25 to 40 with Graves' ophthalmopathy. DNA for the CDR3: TGTGCCAGCAGTTGGAGGGGTGAGGGCAATCAGCCCCAGCATTTT. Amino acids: CASSWRGEGNQPQHF.